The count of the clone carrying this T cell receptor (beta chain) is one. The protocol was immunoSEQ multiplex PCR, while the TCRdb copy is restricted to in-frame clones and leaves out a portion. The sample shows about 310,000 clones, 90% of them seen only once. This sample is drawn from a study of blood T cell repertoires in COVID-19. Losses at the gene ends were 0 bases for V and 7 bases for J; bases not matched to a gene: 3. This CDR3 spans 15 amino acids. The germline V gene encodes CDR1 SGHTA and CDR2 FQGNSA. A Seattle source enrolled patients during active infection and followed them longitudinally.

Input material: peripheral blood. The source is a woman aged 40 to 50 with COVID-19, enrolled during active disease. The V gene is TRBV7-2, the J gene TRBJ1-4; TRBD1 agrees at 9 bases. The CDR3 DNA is TGTGCCAGCAGCTTAGCCGGGACAGGGTCTGAAAAACTGTTTTTT. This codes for CASSLAGTGSEKLFF.